Following are 18 T cell receptor beta chains from one sample sequenced in a study of human T cells and chemical hapten exposure. Documented time point: patch test 2, 6 weeks after DPC sensitization. As for treatment: therapeutic diphenylcyclopropenone sensitization with weekly scalp DPC. MiXCR, run by TCRdb on the RACE reads, gives a single entry per CDR3 protein. The table includes around 99,000 distinct CDR3 sequences, approximately 10% detected once. Sequences were derived from whole blood, sampled in connection with sensitization to the hapten diphenylcyclopropenone (DPC). The receptor set was obtained from a man aged 35 to 55 with alopecia areata. Some clones in this sample may be carry-over from other donors' samples.

The chain uses TRBV12-3 or TRBV12-4 and TRBJ2-3; tentatively, D is TRBD1 or TRBD2 (5 bases each). CDR3 size: 15 residues. Trimming shortened V by 1 base and J by 2 bases, and 10 bases separated the two germline ends. The CDR3 loop reads CASSLGGRVTDTQYF. The CDR3, as DNA: TGTGCCAGCAGTTTAGGGGGGAGAGTCACAGATACGCAGTATTTT.

This clonotype was counted between two and nine times. The chain uses TRBV20-1 and TRBJ2-3; 8 positions match TRBD2. The CDR3 totals 17 residues. Trimming removed 3 bases from V and 3 bases from J; junction bases left unmatched: 14. Germline CDR1 reads DFQATT; CDR2 reads SNEGSKA (reference sequence). For the CDR3, the DNA is TGCAGTGCTAGTAGAATCCAAAGCGGGAGAGGTACAGATACGCAGTATTTT. Residues: CSASRIQSGRGTDTQYF.

The chain links TRBV19 to TRBJ2-4; D unresolved. V gave up 3 bases and J gave up 8 bases, with 8 bases separating them. The CDR3 loop spans 12 amino acids. CDR1 and CDR2 from the germline V gene are LNHDA and SQIVND (reference sequence). The CDR3 is CASSILGYIQYF. The CDR3, as DNA: TGTGCCAGTAGTATTCTGGGGTACATTCAGTACTTC.

The J gene is TRBJ2-5, the V gene TRBV27, with TRBD1 matching 7 bases. The V segment lost 5 bases and the J segment 7 bases; nucleotides outside the gene matches: 4. CDR3 size: 12 residues. CDR1 and CDR2 from the germline V gene are MNHEY and SMNVEV (reference sequence). The CDR3 here is CASSHDRATQYF. CDR3 bases: TGTGCCAGCAGTCATGACAGGGCGACCCAGTACTTC.

This clonotype was seen only a few times. This chain links TRBV6-5 with TRBJ1-1; D not certain. The V end lost 5 bases, the J end lost 0 bases, and 13 bases lay between the germline ends. Germline V gene data show CDR1 as MNHEY and CDR2 as SVGAGI. There are 15 residues in the CDR3. This CDR3 reads CASSRTAVVNTEAFF. CDR3 nucleotide sequence: TGTGCCAGCAGTCGAACGGCGGTCGTGAACACTGAAGCTTTCTTT.

The V call is TRBV29-1, the J call TRBJ2-2; D uncertain. Per the germline V gene, CDR1 is SQVTM and CDR2 is ANQGSEA. Trimming took 0 bases from V and 9 from J, leaving 5 bases between them. This CDR3 is 11 amino acids long. The CDR3 bases are TGCAGCGTTGAAGATTCCCGGGAGCTGTTTTTT. Protein sequence: CSVEDSRELFF.

The chain combines TRBV7-9 with TRBJ1-1; D possibly corresponds to TRBD1 (5 bases). Germline lookup yields CDR1 SEHNR and CDR2 FQNEAQ (reference sequence). Trimming stripped 4 bases from V and 6 bases from J, with 15 bases between. The CDR3 is made up of 14 amino acids. This CDR3 is CASSSVRGDPEAFF. The CDR3 DNA reads TGTGCCAGCAGCTCCGTGAGGGGAGATCCTGAAGCTTTCTTT.

The rearrangement links TRBV4-1 to TRBJ2-7; 10 nucleotides agree with TRBD1. The junction had 0 bases not matched to a gene; V was cut back by 3 bases and J by 4 bases. The CDR3 length is 13 residues. CDR1 MGHRA and CDR2 YSYEKL come from the germline V gene. In DNA form, the CDR3 reads TGCGCCAGCAGCCAGGACAGGGGGTACGAGCAGTACGTC. As protein: CASSQDRGYEQYV.

The table lists this clonotype with many counts. The chain uses TRBV18 and TRBJ2-5; D not resolved. V shed 2 bases and J shed 3 bases, with 7 bases lying between them. The CDR3 has 13 amino acids. Germline V gene lookup returns CDR1 KGHSH and CDR2 LQKENI. In DNA form, the CDR3 reads TGTGCCAGCTCACCAAGGGCTAAAGAGACCCAGTACTTC. This codes for CASSPRAKETQYF. Filled out from reference TRBV18 and TRBJ2-5, the complete variable domain reads NAGVMQNPRHLVRRRGQEARLRCSPMKGHSHVYWYRQLPEEGLKFMVYLQKENIIDESGMPKERFSAEFPKEGPSILRIQQVVRGDSAAYFCASSPRAKETQYFGPGTRLLVL.

In this sample, this clonotype turned up many times. J is TRBJ2-2 and V is TRBV3-1; no clear D. The CDR3 contains 13 residues. Germline lookup yields CDR1 LGHDT and CDR2 YNNKEL (reference sequence). Trimming cost V 2 bases and J 0 bases, with 1 base left between them. For the CDR3, the DNA is TGTGCCAGCAGCCAATCGAACACCGGGGAGCTGTTTTTT. Translating it yields CASSQSNTGELFF. Based on the CDR3 plus reference TRBV3-1 and TRBJ2-2, the full variable domain is DTAVSQTPKYLVTQMGNDKSIKCEQNLGHDTMYWYKQDSKKFLKIMFSYNNKELIINETVPNRFSPKSPDKAHLNLHINSLELGDSAVYFCASSQSNTGELFFGEGSRLTVL.

The sample holds many counts of this clonotype. V usage is TRBV27 and J usage is TRBJ2-1, with 10 positions matching TRBD2. V was clipped by 6 bases and J by 8 bases; unmatched bases: 10. Germline CDR1 reads MNHEY; CDR2 reads SMNVEV (reference sequence). This CDR3 comprises 15 residues. The CDR3 loop reads CASSPLEREGDEQFF. The CDR3 DNA reads as TGTGCCAGCAGCCCCTTGGAGCGGGAGGGCGATGAGCAGTTCTTC.

The chain carries TRBV2 and TRBJ1-4, with 7 bases aligning to TRBD1. The CDR3 covers 14 residues. The junction had 10 bases not matched to a gene; V was cut back by 8 bases and J by 7 bases. The germline V gene encodes CDR1 SNHLY and CDR2 FYNNEI. CDR3 protein: CASARQGVGEKLFF. The CDR3 bases are TGTGCCAGCGCTCGACAGGGAGTTGGTGAAAAACTGTTTTTT.

V is TRBV20-1 and J is TRBJ2-3; perhaps TRBD2 as D (6 bases). The germline V gene encodes CDR1 DFQATT and CDR2 SNEGSKA (reference sequence). The CDR3 runs 15 residues. Trimming stripped 6 bases from V and 3 bases from J, with 19 bases between. In nucleotides, the CDR3 is TGCAGTGCGAGCGAGGGACTTCCCTCGACAGATACGCAGTATTTT. This encodes CSASEGLPSTDTQYF.

This chain connects TRBV7-2 to TRBJ2-5; 7 bases line up with TRBD2. The V gene's germline CDR1 is SGHTA and CDR2 FQGNSA. The CDR3 sequence is 17 residues long. The trim removed 1 base at V and 0 bases at J, leaving 8 bases unmatched. The CDR3 DNA is TGTGCCAGCAGCTTAGTTGGTTCGGGAGGCTACCAAGAGACCCAGTACTTC. Amino acids: CASSLVGSGGYQETQYF.

The chain carries TRBV7-2 and TRBJ2-1; 12 bases agree with TRBD2. The trim removed 3 bases at V and 4 bases at J, leaving 4 bases unmatched. The germline V gene encodes CDR1 SGHTA and CDR2 FQGNSA. The CDR3 consists of 16 residues. The CDR3 region is CASSLTSGSLYNEQFF. The CDR3 nucleotides read TGTGCCAGCAGCTTGACTAGCGGGAGTTTGTACAATGAGCAGTTCTTC.

CDR3 DNA: TGTGCCTGGAGTAAAAACAGGGGGAATGAAAAACTGTTTTTT. This gives the protein CAWSKNRGNEKLFF. This rearrangement joins TRBV30 to TRBJ1-4; TRBD1 matches 8 bases. Germline V gene sequence: CDR1 GTSNPN, CDR2 SVGIG (reference sequence). Trimming removed 2 bases from V and 5 bases from J; junction bases left unmatched: 4. The CDR3 extends over 14 amino acids. Supplemented by reference TRBV30 and TRBJ1-4, the full variable domain reads SQTIHQWPATLVQPVGSPLSLECTVEGTSNPNLYWYRQAAGRGLQLLFYSVGIGQISSEVPQNLSASRPQDRQFILSSKKLLLSDSGFYLCAWSKNRGNEKLFFGSGTQLSVL.

This clonotype came up many times. The chain joins TRBV6-2 or TRBV6-3 to TRBJ1-1, with a tentative D call TRBD1 (5 bases). The ends were cut back, 0 bases at V and 7 bases at J, with 9 bases in the middle. Germline CDR1 is MNHEY and CDR2 is SVGEGT. CDR3 size: 13 residues. CDR3 sequence: CASSYSTGNEAFF. The CDR3 DNA reads TGTGCCAGCAGTTACTCTACAGGCAATGAAGCTTTCTTT.

This clonotype was detected only a few times. The gene calls are TRBV9 and TRBJ2-7; D is uncertain. The CDR3 spans 14 residues. CDR1 and CDR2 from the germline V gene are SGDLS and YYNGEE. Trimming pared 0 bases from V and 2 bases from J, leaving 9 bases between. This CDR3 is CASSVAVEAYEQYF. The DNA of the CDR3 is TGTGCCAGCAGCGTAGCTGTCGAAGCCTACGAGCAGTACTTC.